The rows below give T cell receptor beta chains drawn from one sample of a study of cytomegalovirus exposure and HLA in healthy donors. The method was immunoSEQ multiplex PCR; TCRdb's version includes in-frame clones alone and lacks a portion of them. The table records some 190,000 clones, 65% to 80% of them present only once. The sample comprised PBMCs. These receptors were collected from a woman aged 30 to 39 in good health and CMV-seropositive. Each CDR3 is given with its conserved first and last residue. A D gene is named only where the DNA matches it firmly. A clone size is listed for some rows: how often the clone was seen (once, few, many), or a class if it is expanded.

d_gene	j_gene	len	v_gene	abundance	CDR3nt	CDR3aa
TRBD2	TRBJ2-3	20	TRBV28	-	TGTGCCAGCAGTTTCTCGGTCACTAGCGGGGGGAAAGGGCATAAAGATACGCAGTATTTT	CASSFSVTSGGKGHKDTQYF
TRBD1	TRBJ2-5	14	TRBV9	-	TGTGCCAGCAGTCCGGACAGGGGCCAAGAGACCCAGTACTTC	CASSPDRGQETQYF
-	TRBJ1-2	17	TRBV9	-	TGTGCCAGCAGCGCTTCCGACGGGCTCGCGGGGCACTATGGCTACACCTTC	CASSASDGLAGHYGYTF
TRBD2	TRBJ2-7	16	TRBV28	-	TGTGCCAGCAAATTGCGGGGGGTCGTAAAACCCTACGAGCAGTACTTC	CASKLRGVVKPYEQYF
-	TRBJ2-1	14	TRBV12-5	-	TGTGCTAGTGGTTTGGGGGGCCGTCACAATGAGCAGTTCTTC	CASGLGGRHNEQFF
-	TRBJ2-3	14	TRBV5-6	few	TGTGCCAGCAGCCACACCGTGAGCACAGATACGCAGTATTTT	CASSHTVSTDTQYF
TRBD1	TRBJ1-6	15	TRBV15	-	TGTGCCACCAGCAGGCCAGGGGGCGGTCATTCACCCCTCCACTTT	CATSRPGGGHSPLHF
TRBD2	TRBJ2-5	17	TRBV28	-	TGTGCCAGCAGTTTATCTCTAGCGGGGGGATTATTAAAGACCCAGTACTTC	CASSLSLAGGLLKTQYF
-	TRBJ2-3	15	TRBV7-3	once	TGTGCCAGCAGCTTAACCGGGGGTCGCACAGATACGCAGTATTTT	CASSLTGGRTDTQYF
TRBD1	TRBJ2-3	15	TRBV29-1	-	TGCAGCGTTAGAGATGGGACAGTAAGCACAGATACGCAGTATTTT	CSVRDGTVSTDTQYF
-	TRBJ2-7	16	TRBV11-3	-	TGTGCCAGCAGCTTAGGTGGGGGGGCCATCGGGGACGAGCAGTACTTC	CASSLGGGAIGDEQYF